This passage covers 22 T cell receptor delta chains from one sample sequenced in a study of gamma-delta chains in newborns, infants, children (dated by TCRdb to the late 2010s). Sequenced on an Illumina MiSeq. TCRdb called clones anew from the public reads via CATT; matching DNA rows were later pooled. This sample lists roughly 10,000 delta-chain clones; 22% were detected once. 4% to 5.5% of the sample belongs to the ten largest clones. Sequencing was carried out using blood. The receptors stem from a child who was a newborn, infant or young child, either healthy, febrile or measles-vaccinated (not recorded which).

This rearrangement joins TRDV1 to TRDJ1, with 9 bases lining up with TRDD2. V was pared by 3 bases and J by 0 bases, with 17 bases of the junction left unmatched. This CDR3 comprises 20 residues. The germline V gene has CDR1 TSWWSYY and CDR2 QGS. The CDR3 reads CALGDPPSYILGADTDKLIF. The CDR3 nucleotides read TGTGCTCTTGGGGACCCTCCTTCCTACATTCTGGGGGCAGACACCGATAAACTCATCTTT.

On this clone itself: A much larger clone differs by one base, so this may be a read error. The chain combines TRDV3 with TRDJ1, with unresolved D. Between the trimmed V and J ends, which lost 4 bases and 0 bases, there was a span of 15 bases. This CDR3 has 14 residues. Germline loops: CDR1 TVYSNPD, CDR2 GDNSRS (reference sequence). In DNA, the CDR3 is TGTGCCTCCAATGCCCTTGTATACACCGATAAACTCATCTTT. This codes for CASNALVYTDKLIF.

Comments on this clone: With a much larger clone just one base away, this may be a read error. V and J are TRDV2 and TRDJ1; D is unclear. CDR1 is GEAIGNYY, CDR2 EKD, per germline. V was cut by 3 bases and J by 0 bases, with 28 bases left in between. This CDR3 region has 20 residues. The CDR3 DNA follows: TGTGCCTGTGACGCCATTAGGCCCGATGCATTATCCTCGTACACCGATAAACTCATCTTT. It codes for CACDAIRPDALSSYTDKLIF.

About this clone itself: Relative to the germline gene, one junction end is altered; a read error may explain this. The CDR3 DNA is TGTGCCTATGACCCGGGAAGGGGGGAGACGACACCAACCGATAAACTCATCTTT. Translation: CAYDPGRGETTPTDKLIF. This chain joins TRDV2 and TRDJ1; D is possibly TRDD3 (6 bases). CDR1 and CDR2 from the germline V gene are GEAIGNYY and EKD. This CDR3 comprises 18 residues.

There are a few counts of this clone. This chain joins TRDV2 and TRDJ3, with 10 bases that match TRDD3. Germline CDR1 GEAIGNYY, CDR2 EKD. Germline trimming cut 1 base from V and 0 bases from J; bases unmatched to any gene: 8. The CDR3 totals 20 residues. Written as DNA, the CDR3 is TGTGCCTGTGACACTTTGGGGGATACCGGAAGCTCCTGGGACACCCGACAGATGTTTTTC. Its translation is CACDTLGDTGSSWDTRQMFF.

This clone was counted between two and nine times. The CDR3 DNA is TGTGCCTGTGACACCGTGGCTTCCTTCGACGATAAACTCATCTTT. It codes for CACDTVASFDDKLIF. The chain combines TRDV2 with TRDJ1; D may be TRDD2 (6 bases). The CDR3 extends over 15 amino acids. Trimming left V 0 bases short and J 4 bases short, with 14 bases between. Germline values: CDR1 GEAIGNYY, CDR2 EKD.

In this sample, this clone turned up a few times. V is TRDV2 and J is TRDJ2; 8 nucleotides match TRDD3. V shed 1 base, J shed 0 bases, and the junction held 9 bases outside the gene matches. Germline V gene sequence: CDR1 GEAIGNYY, CDR2 EKD. CDR3 length: 18 residues. CDR3 protein: CACDTLTGGPSLTAQLFF. Written as DNA, the CDR3 is TGTGCCTGTGACACGCTTACTGGGGGTCCTTCTTTGACAGCACAACTCTTCTTT.

This clone was recorded a few times. V and J are TRDV2 and TRDJ1; 7 bases line up with TRDD3. The CDR3 contains 15 residues. Trimming cost V 3 bases and J 0 bases; bases outside gene matches: 6. Germline V gene sequence: CDR1 GEAIGNYY, CDR2 EKD. The CDR3 coding sequence is TGTGCCTGTGACTCACTGGGGACGCACACCGATAAACTCATCTTT. Translated, it gives CACDSLGTHTDKLIF.

The V and J genes are TRDV2 and TRDJ1; 8 bases align to TRDD3. V was clipped by 3 bases and J by 0 bases; unmatched bases: 14. The CDR3 is 18 residues long. The germline CDR1 and CDR2 sequences are GEAIGNYY and EKD. This CDR3 reads CACDALITGGSYTDKLIF. CDR3 nucleotide sequence: TGTGCCTGTGACGCCTTGATTACTGGGGGTTCATACACCGATAAACTCATCTTT.

This clone was observed a few times. Other nucleotide sequences in the sample specify the same CDR3. The V call is TRDV2, the J call TRDJ3, with 13 bases fitting TRDD3. V dropped 3 bases and J dropped 5; count of bases not matched to a gene: 15. Germline V gene data show CDR1 as GEAIGNYY and CDR2 as EKD. CDR3 length: 21 residues. Written as DNA, the CDR3 is TGTGCCTGTGACCCCTTACTGGGGGATACGCCTAGTATCAGGGACACCCGACAGATGTTTTTC. Protein sequence: CACDPLLGDTPSIRDTRQMFF.

This clone was observed a handful of times. This rearrangement joins TRDV2 to TRDJ1; 8 nucleotides agree with TRDD3. Trimming removed 4 bases from V and 0 bases from J; junction bases left unmatched: 12. Germline V lookup: CDR1 GEAIGNYY, CDR2 EKD. There are 17 residues in the CDR3. CDR3 DNA: TGTGCCTGTGATATCCTTCCGGGATACGAGGACACCGATAAACTCATCTTT. It codes for CACDILPGYEDTDKLIF.

This chain uses TRDV2 with TRDJ1; 7 positions match TRDD3. The V and J ends lost 3 bases and 2 bases, in that order; junction bases with no gene match: 20. In germline, CDR1 is GEAIGNYY, CDR2 EKD. The CDR3 loop spans 19 amino acids. In nucleotides, the CDR3 is TGTGCCTGTGACCAGTTGTCCTTGCTGGGGATAACCTCTACCGATAAACTCATCTTT. It translates to CACDQLSLLGITSTDKLIF.

This chain uses TRAV29/DV5 with TRDJ1; no firm D call. CDR3 length equals 18 residues. In germline, CDR1 is NSMFDY, CDR2 ISSIKDK. V shed 0 bases and J shed 1 base, with 22 bases lying between them. In DNA form, the CDR3 reads TGTGCAGCAAGCGCGGGAGGGTCGGCTTACGCCTGCACCGATAAACTCATCTTT. It specifies CAASAGGSAYACTDKLIF.

The chain has TRDV2 and TRDJ1; 7 bases agree with TRDD3. The V and J ends lost 3 bases and 1 base, in that order; junction bases with no gene match: 13. The CDR3 spans 17 residues. Looked up from germline, CDR1 is GEAIGNYY and CDR2 is EKD. The CDR3 is CACDLLGGEGSTDKLIF. The CDR3 nucleotides are TGTGCCTGTGACTTGCTGGGGGGAGAGGGGAGCACCGATAAACTCATCTTT.

By sample fraction, this clone is medium-sized. V and J are TRDV2 and TRDJ1, with 13 bases fitting TRDD3. Germline trimming cut 1 base from V and 4 bases from J; bases unmatched to any gene: 8. The CDR3 runs to 17 residues. Germline lookup yields CDR1 GEAIGNYY and CDR2 EKD. CDR3 sequence (DNA): TGTGCCTGTGACACGATAGTACTGGGGGATACGCGCGATAAACTCATCTTT. This codes for CACDTIVLGDTRDKLIF.

In this sample, this clone turned up a few times. The chain links TRDV2 to TRDJ1; 12 bases fit TRDD3. This CDR3 is 21 amino acids long. V trimming: 0 bases; J trimming: 0 bases; junction bases outside the gene matches: 16. The V gene's germline CDR1 is GEAIGNYY and CDR2 EKD. The CDR3 region has the DNA TGTGCCTGTGACACCGTTCGTACTGGGGGATACAAAACACCGTACACCGATAAACTCATCTTT. Protein product: CACDTVRTGGYKTPYTDKLIF.

The V and J genes are TRDV2 and TRDJ1, with 11 bases aligning to TRDD3. This CDR3 comprises 15 residues. Trimming removed 4 bases from V and 3 bases from J; junction bases left unmatched: 6. From germline, CDR1 is GEAIGNYY and CDR2 EKD. CDR3 nucleotide sequence: TGTGCCTGTGATCCCCTGGGGGATACTTCCGATAAACTCATCTTT. Protein product: CACDPLGDTSDKLIF.

This clone was found a few times. V gene TRDV2 combines with J gene TRDJ1; 7 nucleotides align to TRDD3. This CDR3 contains 17 residues. Losses at the gene ends were 3 bases for V and 10 bases for J; bases not matched to a gene: 22. CDR1 GEAIGNYY and CDR2 EKD come from the germline V gene. The CDR3 spells CACDPLKTLGTGERLIF. CDR3 sequence (DNA): TGTGCCTGTGACCCCCTTAAGACACTCGGTACTGGGGAACGACTCATCTTT.

The chain joins TRDV2 to TRDJ1, with 13 bases that match TRDD3. The length of the CDR3 is 16 residues. In germline, CDR1 is GEAIGNYY, CDR2 EKD. V trimming: 7 bases; J trimming: 6 bases; junction bases outside the gene matches: 13. The CDR3 is CACSLLGDTSPHKLIF. The DNA of the CDR3 is TGTGCCTGCTCCCTACTGGGGGATACGAGTCCCCATAAACTCATCTTT.

By share of the sample, this clone is medium-sized. This chain uses TRDV2 with TRDJ1, with 8 bases that match TRDD3. Looked up from germline, CDR1 is GEAIGNYY and CDR2 is EKD. The CDR3 is made up of 15 amino acids. J lost 0 bases, V lost 3 bases, and 5 bases had no gene match. The CDR3 loop reads CACDPLGEHTDKLIF. The CDR3 bases are TGTGCCTGTGACCCGCTGGGGGAACACACCGATAAACTCATCTTT.

This clone occurred a few times. Given a much more abundant clone one base away, this may be a read error. The chain carries TRDV2 and TRDJ3, with a possible D match to TRDD3 (6 bases). The CDR3 runs 17 residues. Germline V lookup: CDR1 GEAIGNYY, CDR2 EKD. The CDR3 loop reads CACDTTESSWGTRQMFF. For the CDR3, the DNA is TGTGCCTGTGACACAACGGAGAGCTCCTGGGGCACCCGACAGATGTTTTTC.

A few counts support this clone. The same CDR3 also results from other DNA sequences found in this sample. The chain couples TRDV2 to TRDJ1; maybe TRDD3 (5 bases). Between the trimmed V and J ends, which lost 4 bases and 8 bases, there was a span of 22 bases. CDR1 is GEAIGNYY and CDR2 is EKD in the germline V gene. The CDR3 extends over 15 amino acids. Here the CDR3 DNA reads TGTGCCTGTGAGCGACTCGGGATTGAGGACCCCAAACTCATCTTT. It encodes CACERLGIEDPKLIF.